These 10 T cell receptor beta chains were all obtained from the same sample, sequenced in a study of cytomegalovirus exposure and HLA in healthy donors. 60 Vbeta and 13 Jbeta primers were used in PCR. Only in-frame clones appear in the TCRdb table, and some are missing; sequencing was by immunoSEQ multiplex PCR. The sample has more than 75,000 clones; approximately 69% are singletons. The sequenced material came from PBMCs. Receptors were obtained from a man aged 35 to 55 in good health and CMV-seropositive.

The chain couples TRBV7-9 to TRBJ2-2; TRBD2 matches at 9 bases. The ends lost 0 bases at V and 4 bases at J; junction bases unmatched: 3. Germline CDR1 is SEHNR and CDR2 is FQNEAQ (reference sequence). This CDR3 is built from 16 residues. The CDR3 loop is CASSLALAGITGELFF. The CDR3 DNA is TGTGCCAGCAGCTTAGCGCTAGCGGGGATCACCGGGGAGCTGTTTTTT.

The J gene is TRBJ1-4, the V gene TRBV7-6; D possibly corresponds to TRBD1 (6 bases). CDR3 length: 16 amino acids. V lost 4 bases and J 4 bases, leaving 16 bases between the germline ends. Germline values: CDR1 SGHVS, CDR2 FNYEAQ. CDR3 sequence (DNA): TGTGCCAGCAGCTCCGGACAGACCGGCCTTAATGAAAAACTGTTTTTT. Its translation is CASSSGQTGLNEKLFF.

This clone was recorded once. The chain couples TRBV27 to TRBJ1-5, with no clear D. The V end lost 0 bases, the J end lost 9 bases, and 9 bases lay between the germline ends. This CDR3 contains 13 residues. Per germline, CDR1 MNHEY and CDR2 SMNVEV (reference sequence). The CDR3 DNA reads as TGTGCCAGCAGTTTATCCACAGTGTCGCCCCAGCATTTT. Translating gives CASSLSTVSPQHF.

This clone was counted a few times. The chain joins TRBV30 to TRBJ2-3; the D gene is possibly TRBD2 (5 bases). The CDR3 sequence is 13 residues long. Germline V gene data show CDR1 as GTSNPN and CDR2 as SVGIG (reference sequence). Trimming shortened V by 0 bases and J by 4 bases, and 8 bases separated the two germline ends. CDR3 coding DNA: TGTGCCTGGAGTGTTGAGGGTTCAGATACGCAGTATTTT. Translating gives CAWSVEGSDTQYF.

The gene calls are TRBV5-4 and TRBJ2-2; TRBD1 matches at 8 bases. CDR1 is SGHNT and CDR2 is YYREEE in the germline V gene (reference sequence). The CDR3 contains 17 residues. The V and J ends lost 1 base and 2 bases, in that order; junction bases with no gene match: 7. CDR3 nucleotide sequence: TGTGCCAGCAGCTTGAGGACAGGGAGGATAAACACCGGGGAGCTGTTTTTT. This codes for CASSLRTGRINTGELFF.

The count of this clone is one. The gene calls are TRBV27 and TRBJ2-1; D gene ambiguous. CDR3 length: 14 amino acids. Germline CDR1 is MNHEY and CDR2 is SMNVEV (reference sequence). V was cut by 6 bases and J by 0 bases, with 9 bases left in between. The DNA of the CDR3 is TGTGCCAGCAGCTTTAGTCGCTCCTACAATGAGCAGTTCTTC. Protein: CASSFSRSYNEQFF.

The chain recombines TRBV11-2 with TRBJ2-3; 8 positions agree with TRBD2. This CDR3 comprises 16 residues. CDR1 is SGHAT and CDR2 is FQNNGV in the germline V gene. J gave up 2 bases and V 1 base, and 5 bases lay outside the gene matches. The chain's CDR3 is CASSLGLAGFTDTQYF. Here the CDR3 DNA reads TGTGCCAGCAGCTTAGGATTAGCGGGATTCACAGATACGCAGTATTTT.

This clone was picked up a small number of times. The V call is TRBV19, the J call TRBJ1-1; D call uncertain. Germline V lookup: CDR1 LNHDA, CDR2 SQIVND (reference sequence). Trimming stripped 6 bases from V and 8 bases from J, with 10 bases between. The CDR3 covers 11 residues. This CDR3 reads CASRSEGEAFF. CDR3 sequence (DNA): TGTGCCAGTAGGTCCGAGGGAGAAGCTTTCTTT. Drawing the rest from reference TRBV19 and TRBJ1-1, the complete variable domain is DGGITQSPKYLFRKEGQNVTLSCEQNLNHDAMYWYRQDPGQGLRLIYYSQIVNDFQKGDIAEGYSVSREKKESFPLTVTSAQKNPTAFYLCASRSEGEAFFGQGTRLTVV.

The chain joins TRBV5-1 to TRBJ2-3; D ambiguous. Per the germline V gene, CDR1 is SGHRS and CDR2 is YFSETQ. The CDR3 runs to 14 residues. The ends were cut back, 4 bases at V and 2 bases at J, with 11 bases in the middle. The CDR3 region is CASSVESPTDTQYF. CDR3 coding DNA: TGCGCCAGCAGCGTCGAAAGCCCCACAGATACGCAGTATTTT.

This clone was detected only a few times. The chain recombines TRBV5-1 with TRBJ2-1, with 10 bases lining up with TRBD1. The CDR3 length is 16 residues. The V gene end was trimmed by 4 bases and the J gene end by 7 bases; junction bases not matched to a gene: 11. CDR1 and CDR2 (germline): SGHRS, YFSETQ. As DNA, the CDR3 is TGCGCCAGCAGCCCGGGACAGGGGATATTACGAAATGAGCAGTTCTTC. Its protein product is CASSPGQGILRNEQFF.